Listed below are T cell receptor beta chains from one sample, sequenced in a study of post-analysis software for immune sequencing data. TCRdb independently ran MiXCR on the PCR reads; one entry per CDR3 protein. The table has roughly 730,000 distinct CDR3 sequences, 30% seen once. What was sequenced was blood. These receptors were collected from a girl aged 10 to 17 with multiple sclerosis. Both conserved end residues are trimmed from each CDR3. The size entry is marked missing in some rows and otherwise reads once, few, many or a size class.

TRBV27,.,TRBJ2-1,ASSVQGGNEQF
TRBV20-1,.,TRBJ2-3,SARRDGSNTQY
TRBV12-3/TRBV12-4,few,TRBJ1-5,ASTTRAGVNQPQH
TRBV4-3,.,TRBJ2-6,ASSPQRSGANVLT
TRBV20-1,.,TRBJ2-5,SAGDAKETQY
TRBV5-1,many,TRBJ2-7,ASSLNTGLSYEQY
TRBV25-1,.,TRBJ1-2,ASSEERAVYGYT
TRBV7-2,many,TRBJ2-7,ASSLGRSYEQY
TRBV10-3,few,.,AISEGVEYNEQY
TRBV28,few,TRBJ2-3,ASSFGQGRSDTQY
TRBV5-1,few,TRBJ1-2,ASSWLALTGLTGYT
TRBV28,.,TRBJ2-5,TSSNTRVQETQY
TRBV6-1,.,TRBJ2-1,ASSVQVINEQF
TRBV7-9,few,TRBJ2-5,ASSLGQGSPAHVETQY
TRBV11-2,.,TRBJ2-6,ASSLRPTGARWSSGANVLT
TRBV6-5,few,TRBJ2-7,ASSPRPGNPYEQY
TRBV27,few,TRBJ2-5,ASTGQQQETQY
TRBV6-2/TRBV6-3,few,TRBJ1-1,ASRKIRENTEAF
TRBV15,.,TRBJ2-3,ATSIGQVTDTQY
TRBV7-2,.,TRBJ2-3,ASSTSQLGTDTQY
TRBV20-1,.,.,SADQGLRAYEQY
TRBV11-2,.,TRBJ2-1,ASSFENSGVGGEQF
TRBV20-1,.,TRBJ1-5,SARDARGGDNQPQH
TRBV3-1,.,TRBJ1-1,ASSHRTVNTEAF
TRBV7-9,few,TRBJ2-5,ASRSRGPQETQY
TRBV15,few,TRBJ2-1,ATSRVAGAYNEQF
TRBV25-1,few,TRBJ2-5,ASSEWGQGQETQY
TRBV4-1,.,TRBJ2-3,ASSWLGGSPDTQY
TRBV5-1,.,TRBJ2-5,ASSVRQGEETQY
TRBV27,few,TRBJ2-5,ASRGGIKQY
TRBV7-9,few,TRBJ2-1,ASSYSDASFQF
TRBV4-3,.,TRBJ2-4,ASSQERQKNIQY
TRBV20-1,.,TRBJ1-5,SASDTQGKRQPQH
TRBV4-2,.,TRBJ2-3,ASGTSGEGSTDTQY
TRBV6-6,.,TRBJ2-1,ASSIVAGRHSEQF
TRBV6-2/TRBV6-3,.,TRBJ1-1,ASSLKGWGSEAF
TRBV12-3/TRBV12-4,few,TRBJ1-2,ASSLPGQDDVLGYT
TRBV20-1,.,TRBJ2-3,SARSGLPRTDAQY
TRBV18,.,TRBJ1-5,ASSPGGTNQPQH
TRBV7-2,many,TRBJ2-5,ASHVTVETQY
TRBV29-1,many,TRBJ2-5,SVEFGAPYQETQY
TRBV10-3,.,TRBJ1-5,ATQDTYSNQPQH
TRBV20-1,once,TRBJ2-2,SARGLAGVGARELF
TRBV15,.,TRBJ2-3,ATSREIGLARITDTQY
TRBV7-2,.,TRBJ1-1,ASSWVQGIGTEAF
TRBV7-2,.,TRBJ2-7,ASSLDGNSYEQY
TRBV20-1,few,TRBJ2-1,SATRRAGDGSYNEQF
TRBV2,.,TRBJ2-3,ASRGDSIKVTDTQY
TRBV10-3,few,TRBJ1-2,AISARGEGYT
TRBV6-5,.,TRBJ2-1,ASTAGGGPSEQF